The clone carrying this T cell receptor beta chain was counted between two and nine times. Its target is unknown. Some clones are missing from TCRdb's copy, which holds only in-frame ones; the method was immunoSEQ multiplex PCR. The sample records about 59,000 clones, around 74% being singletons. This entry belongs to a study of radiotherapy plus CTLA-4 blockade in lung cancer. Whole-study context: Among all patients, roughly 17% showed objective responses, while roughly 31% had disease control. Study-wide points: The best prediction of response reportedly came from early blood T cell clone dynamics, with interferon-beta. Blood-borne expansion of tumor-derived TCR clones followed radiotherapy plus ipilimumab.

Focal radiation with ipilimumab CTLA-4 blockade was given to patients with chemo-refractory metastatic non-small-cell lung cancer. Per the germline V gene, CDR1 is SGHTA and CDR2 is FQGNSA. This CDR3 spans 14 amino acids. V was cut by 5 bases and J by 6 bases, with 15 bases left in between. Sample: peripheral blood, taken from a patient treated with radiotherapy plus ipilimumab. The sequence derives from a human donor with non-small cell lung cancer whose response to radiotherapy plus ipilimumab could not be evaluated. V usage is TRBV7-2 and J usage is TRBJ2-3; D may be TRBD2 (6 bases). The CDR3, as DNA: TGTGCCAGCAGCCCGCGGACCCGGGGGGATACGCAGTATTTT. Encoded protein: CASSPRTRGDTQYF.